The clone carrying this TCR beta chain has more than one count but fewer than ten. This specimen comes from a study of preoperative IRX-2 immunotherapy in early breast cancer. Sequencing used immunoSEQ multiplex PCR; TCRdb keeps in-frame clones, though not all of them. The repertoire holds around 35,000 clones, with nearly 95% as singletons. V was trimmed by 6 bases and J by 2 bases, leaving 4 bases between them. The CDR3 length is 11 residues. Treatment specified: preoperative locoregional IRX-2 cytokine immunotherapy. This phase Ib study tested locoregional IRX-2 cytokine immunotherapy given before surgery.

This sequence joins TRBV23-1 and TRBJ2-5; D remains unclear. Being an ORF, TRBV23-1 has a function that is uncertain. The clonotype comes from a human donor with breast cancer. This specimen was taken from a patient treated with IRX-2 immunotherapy. For the CDR3, the DNA is TGCGCCAGCAGACGGCAAGAGACCCAGTACTTC. Translating it yields CASRRQETQYF.